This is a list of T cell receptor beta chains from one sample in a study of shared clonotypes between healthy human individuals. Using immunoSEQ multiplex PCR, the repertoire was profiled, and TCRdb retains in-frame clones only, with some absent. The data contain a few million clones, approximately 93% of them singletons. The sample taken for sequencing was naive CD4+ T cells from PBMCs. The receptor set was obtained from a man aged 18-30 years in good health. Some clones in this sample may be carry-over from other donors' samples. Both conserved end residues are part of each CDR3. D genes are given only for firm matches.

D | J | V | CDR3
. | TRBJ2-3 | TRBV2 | CASSSWGLLATDTQYF
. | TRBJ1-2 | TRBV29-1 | CSAGRETNYGYTF
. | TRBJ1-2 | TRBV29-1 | CSVDTANYGYTF
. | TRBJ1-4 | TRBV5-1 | CASSPGGATNEKLFF
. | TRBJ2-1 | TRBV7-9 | CASRKFLGGPMYNEQFF
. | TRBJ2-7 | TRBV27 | CASSHKGSYEQYF
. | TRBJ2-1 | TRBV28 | CASTIRGKRLYNEQFF
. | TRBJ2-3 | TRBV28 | CASSLEADTQYF
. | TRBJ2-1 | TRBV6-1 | CASSNSYNEQFF
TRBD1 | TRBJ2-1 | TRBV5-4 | CASRTGQGAYNEQFF